A single sample is the source of the 31 T cell receptor beta chains below, sequenced in a study of T-cell memory formation after mild COVID-19 (dated by TCRdb to the early 2020s). Receptor amplification or capture employed 5' RACE. The sample was run on an Illumina NovaSeq 6000. TCRdb reanalyzed the raw reads on its own, using fastp at Q25 for trimming and MiXCR for clone calling, and kept in-frame beta chains. Identical CDR3 proteins give one entry, which carries the most common genes and DNA. In this sample the table shows a few hundred thousand distinct CDR3 sequences, roughly a quarter of which occur a single time. Clones ranked in the top ten supply about 10% of the sample. Sequenced input: PBMCs or a T cell subset sorted from them (not recorded which). These receptors originate from an adult woman who had mild COVID-19 (a few samples of this study predate the infection). The sample titles of this study are shuffled in the database, so cell type and time point are left out; the donor was told from shared clones.

The count of this clonotype is one. The CDR3 coding sequence is TGTGCCACCAGCAGGGACGCAGGGGGCGCGGATCAGCCCCAGCATTTT. It codes for CATSRDAGGADQPQHF. This chain uses TRBV15 with TRBJ1-5; TRBD1 aligns across 8 bases. Trimming at V came to 3 bases and at J to 5 bases, leaving 9 bases not matched to a gene. The CDR3 sequence is 16 residues long. CDR1 and CDR2 (germline): LNHNV, YYDKDF (reference sequence).

The chain recombines TRBV3-1 with TRBJ2-3; 10 positions match TRBD2. CDR3 size: 17 residues. From germline, CDR1 is LGHDT and CDR2 YNNKEL (reference sequence). Germline trimming cut 1 base from V and 2 bases from J; bases unmatched to any gene: 6. CDR3 in amino acids: CASSQGNLAGATDTQYF. The CDR3 DNA sequence: TGTGCCAGCAGCCAAGGAAACCTAGCGGGGGCCACAGATACGCAGTATTTT.

This clonotype was seen more than once but under ten times. V is TRBV7-9 and J is TRBJ2-1; D gene uncertain. From germline, CDR1 is SEHNR and CDR2 FQNEAQ (reference sequence). V lost 3 bases and J lost 6, with 12 bases in between. CDR3 size: 14 residues. CDR3 sequence: CASSFSPSSNEQFF. CDR3 bases: TGTGCCAGCAGCTTTTCGCCCAGCAGCAATGAGCAGTTCTTC.

This clonotype has only a few counts. The rearrangement uses TRBV5-1 and TRBJ2-1, with 8 nucleotides matching TRBD2. CDR3 length equals 15 residues. The junction had 4 bases not matched to a gene; V was cut back by 3 bases and J by 2 bases. Germline lookup yields CDR1 SGHRS and CDR2 YFSETQ. In DNA, the CDR3 is TGCGCCAGCAGCTCCGGGGGGGAAACCTACAATGAGCAGTTCTTC. Translating gives CASSSGGETYNEQFF.

V is TRBV5-1 and J is TRBJ2-7, with D tentatively TRBD1 (6 bases). V gave up 0 bases and J gave up 0 bases, with 10 bases separating them. The germline V gene encodes CDR1 SGHRS and CDR2 YFSETQ. The CDR3 has 15 amino acids. The CDR3 DNA sequence: TGCGCCAGCAGCTTGGAAAACAGGGACTCCTACGAGCAGTACTTC. It encodes CASSLENRDSYEQYF.

The rearrangement joins TRBV24-1 to TRBJ2-1, with 10 bases aligning to TRBD2. This CDR3 spans 16 amino acids. J gave up 2 bases and V 4 bases, and 4 bases lay outside the gene matches. Germline V gene lookup returns CDR1 KGHDR and CDR2 SFDVKD. Here the CDR3 DNA reads TGTGCCACCAGTGACCCTAGCGGGGGAGCCTACAATGAGCAGTTCTTC. Translation gives CATSDPSGGAYNEQFF.

The rearrangement joins TRBV7-6 to TRBJ2-7; no clear D. This CDR3 is 12 amino acids long. V was shortened by 7 bases and J by 6 bases, with 13 bases between the two germline ends. Germline-derived CDR1 and CDR2 are SGHVS and FNYEAQ. In DNA form, the CDR3 reads TGTGCCAGCAATTTGGGGTCGGGCGAGCAGTACTTC. It specifies CASNLGSGEQYF.

This clonotype was seen ten or more times. The chain has TRBV5-5 and TRBJ1-5, with no clear D. This CDR3 spans 12 amino acids. Trimming took off 4 bases at V and 9 bases at J, with 11 bases between the two ends. Per the germline V gene, CDR1 is SGHKS and CDR2 is YYEKEE (reference sequence). The CDR3: CASSPSHRPQHF. The DNA of the CDR3 is TGTGCCAGCAGCCCCTCCCACAGGCCCCAGCATTTT.

The gene calls are TRBV7-3 and TRBJ2-7, with a possible D match to TRBD2 (6 bases). Per the germline V gene, CDR1 is SGHTA and CDR2 is FQGTGA. V was pared by 0 bases and J by 5 bases, with 8 bases between. The CDR3 sequence is 13 residues long. CDR3 nucleotides: TGTGCCAGCAGCTTAACCGGGACTGACGAGCAGTACTTC. Protein product: CASSLTGTDEQYF.

This clonotype has just a few counts. The rearrangement links TRBV19 to TRBJ2-1, with D possibly matching TRBD2 (6 bases). Trimming removed 10 bases at V and 0 bases at J, with 13 bases between. Germline V gene sequence: CDR1 LNHDA, CDR2 SQIVND (reference sequence). This CDR3 spans 14 amino acids. DNA for the CDR3: TGTGCCACCCGGGACTTCGACTCCTACAATGAGCAGTTCTTC. Its protein is CATRDFDSYNEQFF.

The V and J genes are TRBV12-3 or TRBV12-4 and TRBJ1-1, with no clear D. The V end was cut by 6 bases, the J end by 5 bases, with 13 bases between. The CDR3 has 13 residues. The CDR3 DNA reads as TGTGCCAGCAGCACCTCCGGAGGGACTGAAGCTTTCTTT. Translated: CASSTSGGTEAFF.

A few counts support this clonotype. This chain uses TRBV6-5 with TRBJ1-1, with a weak D call TRBD1 (5 bases). The V gene lost 5 bases and the J gene lost 1 base, with 17 bases spanning the gap. The CDR3 runs to 16 residues. Germline CDR1 and CDR2: MNHEY and SVGAGI. The CDR3 reads CASSQLGGAQNTEAFF. CDR3 DNA: TGTGCCAGCAGTCAACTCGGAGGGGCGCAGAACACTGAAGCTTTCTTT.

V gene TRBV6-2 or TRBV6-3 combines with J gene TRBJ2-7, with D perhaps matching TRBD1 (6 bases). This CDR3 has 15 amino acids. The V gene lost 2 bases and the J gene lost 2 bases, with 13 bases spanning the gap. Germline assignment: CDR1 MNHEY and CDR2 SVGEGT. The CDR3 loop is CASSYEQGFTYEQYF. The CDR3 DNA follows: TGTGCCAGCAGTTACGAACAGGGTTTCACCTACGAGCAGTACTTC.

This clonotype was seen only a few times. The chain couples TRBV5-8 to TRBJ2-7; D uncertain. Looked up from germline, CDR1 is SGHTS and CDR2 is YDEGEE. Trimming left V 0 bases short and J 0 bases short, with 7 bases between. The CDR3 spans 14 residues. CDR3: CASSLGHSSYEQYF. As DNA, the CDR3 is TGTGCCAGCAGCTTGGGTCATTCCTCCTACGAGCAGTACTTC.

The rearrangement links TRBV24-1 to TRBJ2-3, with D perhaps being TRBD1 or TRBD2 (5 bases each). The CDR3 consists of 12 residues. Germline loops: CDR1 KGHDR, CDR2 SFDVKD. V was pared by 9 bases and J by 7 bases, with 13 bases between. CDR3 loop: CATRDLINTQYF. The DNA of the CDR3 is TGTGCCACCCGGGACCTCATCAATACGCAGTATTTT.

The genes are TRBV5-1 and TRBJ2-3, with D perhaps matching TRBD1 (5 bases). Germline CDR1 and CDR2: SGHRS and YFSETQ. The CDR3 consists of 15 residues. The V gene lost 4 bases and the J gene lost 0 bases, with 12 bases spanning the gap. DNA of the CDR3: TGCGCCAGCAGCGGAAGGGGAACTAGCACAGATACGCAGTATTTT. Translating gives CASSGRGTSTDTQYF.

The chain couples TRBV20-1 to TRBJ2-2; TRBD2 matches at 8 bases. The CDR3 is 15 amino acids. Germline V gene sequence: CDR1 DFQATT, CDR2 SNEGSKA (reference sequence). Germline trimming cut 1 base from V and 5 bases from J; bases unmatched to any gene: 6. This CDR3 reads CSARGGSGRTGELFF. The CDR3 DNA sequence: TGCAGTGCTAGAGGCGGGAGCGGGAGAACCGGGGAGCTGTTTTTT.

This rearrangement joins TRBV20-1 to TRBJ1-4; 7 bases are a match to TRBD1. Trimming cost V 2 bases and J 7 bases; bases outside gene matches: 10. Germline loops: CDR1 DFQATT, CDR2 SNEGSKA (reference sequence). This CDR3 contains 15 residues. The CDR3 DNA reads TGCAGTGCTAGAAGAGGCAACAGGGGTTCTGAAAAACTGTTTTTT. Its protein is CSARRGNRGSEKLFF.

V and J are TRBV4-1 and TRBJ1-5, with D possibly being TRBD1 (5 bases). CDR1 is MGHRA and CDR2 is YSYEKL in the germline V gene. The CDR3 runs 14 residues. The V gene lost 1 base and the J gene lost 9 bases, with 13 bases spanning the gap. The CDR3 here is CASSQADGARPQHF. In nucleotides, the CDR3 is TGCGCCAGCAGCCAAGCGGATGGGGCTCGGCCCCAGCATTTT.

This rearrangement joins TRBV7-9 to TRBJ2-1; 9 nucleotides match TRBD1. Germline V lookup: CDR1 SEHNR, CDR2 FQNEAQ (reference sequence). This CDR3 contains 15 residues. The J segment lost 6 bases and the V segment lost 5 bases, leaving 8 bases of the junction unmatched. This CDR3 is CASSPRDRDVNEQFF. Written as DNA, the CDR3 is TGTGCCAGCAGCCCCCGGGACAGGGATGTCAATGAGCAGTTCTTC. The full variable domain, rest sourced from reference TRBV7-9 and TRBJ2-1, is DTGVSQNPRHKITKRGQNVTFRCDPISEHNRLYWYRQTLGQGPEFLTYFQNEAQLEKSRLLSDRFSAERPKGSFSTLEIQRTEQGDSAMYLCASSPRDRDVNEQFFGPGTRLTVL.

V and J are TRBV12-3 or TRBV12-4 and TRBJ2-5, with D perhaps matching TRBD2 (6 bases). The CDR3 is 15 residues long. V gave up 5 bases and J gave up 4 bases, with 17 bases separating them. Written as DNA, the CDR3 is TGTGCCAGCAGTGGGTGGGCTAGCGTGACAGAGACCCAGTACTTC. Amino acids: CASSGWASVTETQYF.

In its sample, this clonotype was seen a few times. V usage is TRBV7-2 and J usage is TRBJ2-7; weak D call: TRBD2 (7 bases). Germline values: CDR1 SGHTA, CDR2 FQGNSA. This CDR3 spans 14 amino acids. V lost 2 bases to trimming and J lost 2 bases, with 10 bases between them. CDR3 DNA: TGTGCCAGCAGCTTAATGGGGGGGCCCTACGAGCAGTACTTC. Protein product: CASSLMGGPYEQYF.

The chain joins TRBV24-1 to TRBJ2-5; D might be TRBD1 or TRBD2, each matching 5 bases. The CDR3 length is 17 residues. Deletions cut 4 bases from V and 4 bases from J, with 21 bases between. The germline V gene encodes CDR1 KGHDR and CDR2 SFDVKD. The CDR3 DNA is TGTGCCACCAGTGACCGATTTGGGGGTGCCTTATTAGAGACCCAGTACTTC. It codes for CATSDRFGGALLETQYF.

This clonotype has just a few counts. This rearrangement joins TRBV5-1 to TRBJ1-1, with D possibly TRBD1 on 5 matching bases. The germline V and J ends were trimmed by 1 base and 4 bases, with 14 bases remaining between them. Germline CDR1 reads SGHRS; CDR2 reads YFSETQ. The length of the CDR3 is 15 residues. Here the CDR3 reads CASSLTNWRGTEAFF. The CDR3 DNA sequence: TGCGCCAGCAGCTTGACAAACTGGAGGGGCACTGAAGCTTTCTTT. Based on the CDR3 plus reference TRBV5-1 and TRBJ1-1, the full variable domain is KAGVTQTPRYLIKTRGQQVTLSCSPISGHRSVSWYQQTPGQGLQFLFEYFSETQRNKGNFPGRFSGRQFSNSRSEMNVSTLELGDSALYLCASSLTNWRGTEAFFGQGTRLTVV.

This chain uses TRBV7-2 with TRBJ2-5; the match to TRBD2 covers 7 bases. V shed 6 bases and J 5 bases; nucleotides not matched to a gene: 15. The CDR3 covers 16 residues. CDR1 is SGHTA and CDR2 is FQGNSA in the germline V gene. CDR3 sequence (DNA): TGTGCCAGCAGGCGTAGCCCTAGCGGAGGGTGGGAGACCCAGTACTTC. Translated, it gives CASRRSPSGGWETQYF.

This clonotype has just a few counts. CDR3 sequence reads: CASSYAGQATGELFF. The CDR3 region has the DNA TGTGCCAGCAGCTACGCGGGACAGGCCACCGGGGAGCTGTTTTTT. The rearrangement uses TRBV6-5 and TRBJ2-2, with TRBD1 identical over 8 bases. The CDR3 is 15 amino acids. The trim removed 6 bases at V and 4 bases at J, leaving 7 bases unmatched. Germline CDR1 is MNHEY and CDR2 is SVGAGI.

This clonotype turned up a few times. This sequence joins TRBV12-3 or TRBV12-4 and TRBJ2-7; the match to TRBD1 covers 7 bases. The CDR3 length is 13 residues. V lost 2 bases, J lost 5 bases, and 3 bases stayed unmatched. The CDR3 region is CASSLRGLDEQYF. In nucleotides, the CDR3 is TGTGCCAGCAGTTTAAGGGGGCTAGACGAGCAGTACTTC.

The J gene is TRBJ2-1, the V gene TRBV7-2; 7 positions match TRBD1. Germline loops: CDR1 SGHTA, CDR2 FQGNSA. V gave up 4 bases and J gave up 10 bases; unmatched junction bases: 7. The CDR3 totals 13 residues. CDR3 sequence reads: CASSSNRGKEQFF. The CDR3 region has the DNA TGTGCCAGCAGCTCGAACAGGGGAAAAGAGCAGTTCTTC. Supplemented by reference TRBV7-2 and TRBJ2-1, the full variable domain reads GAGVSQSPSNKVTEKGKDVELRCDPISGHTALYWYRQSLGQGLEFLIYFQGNSAPDKSGLPSDRFSAERTGGSVSTLTIQRTQQEDSAVYLCASSSNRGKEQFFGPGTRLTVL.

V is TRBV7-9 and J is TRBJ1-1; 8 nucleotides align to TRBD1. Germline CDR1 is SEHNR and CDR2 is FQNEAQ (reference sequence). This CDR3 has 15 residues. With V trimmed by 5 bases and J by 2 bases, 7 bases remained unmatched. The CDR3 protein is CASSQRQGKNTEAFF. The CDR3 DNA reads as TGTGCCAGCAGCCAGAGACAGGGGAAAAACACTGAAGCTTTCTTT. The whole variable domain, filled in from reference TRBV7-9 and TRBJ1-1, reads DTGVSQNPRHKITKRGQNVTFRCDPISEHNRLYWYRQTLGQGPEFLTYFQNEAQLEKSRLLSDRFSAERPKGSFSTLEIQRTEQGDSAMYLCASSQRQGKNTEAFFGQGTRLTVV.

This clonotype was counted between two and nine times. This sequence joins TRBV6-5 and TRBJ2-6; D remains unclear. Trimming pared 2 bases from V and 2 bases from J, leaving 7 bases between. Looked up from germline, CDR1 is MNHEY and CDR2 is SVGAGI. This CDR3 has 15 amino acids. CDR3 region: CASSYGLAGANVLTF. The CDR3 coding sequence is TGTGCCAGCAGTTACGGGCTAGCTGGGGCCAACGTCCTGACTTTC.

This clonotype has only a few counts. The chain employs TRBV5-4 and TRBJ1-2; D remains ambiguous. V lost 3 bases and J 8 bases, leaving 11 bases between the germline ends. The CDR3 spans 12 residues. Germline CDR1 SGHNT, CDR2 YYREEE (reference sequence). The DNA of the CDR3 is TGTGCCAGCAGCTGGCGGATGGAGGGCTACACCTTC. Its protein product is CASSWRMEGYTF.